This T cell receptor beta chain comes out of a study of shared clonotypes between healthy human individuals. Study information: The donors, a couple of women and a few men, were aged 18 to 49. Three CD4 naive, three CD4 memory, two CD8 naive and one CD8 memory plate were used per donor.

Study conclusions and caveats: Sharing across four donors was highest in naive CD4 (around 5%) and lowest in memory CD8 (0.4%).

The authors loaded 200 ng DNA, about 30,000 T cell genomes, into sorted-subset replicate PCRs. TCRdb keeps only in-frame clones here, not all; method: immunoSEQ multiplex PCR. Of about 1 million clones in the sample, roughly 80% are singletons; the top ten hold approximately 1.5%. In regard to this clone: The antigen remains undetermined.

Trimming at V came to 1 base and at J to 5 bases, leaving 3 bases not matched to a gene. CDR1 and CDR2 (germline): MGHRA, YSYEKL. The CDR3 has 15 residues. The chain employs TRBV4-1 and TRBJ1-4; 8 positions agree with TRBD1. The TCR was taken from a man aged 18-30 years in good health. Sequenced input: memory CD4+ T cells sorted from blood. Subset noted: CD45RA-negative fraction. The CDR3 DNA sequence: TGCGCCAGCAGCCAAGGAACAGGGGGAAATGAAAAACTGTTTTTT. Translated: CASSQGTGGNEKLFF.